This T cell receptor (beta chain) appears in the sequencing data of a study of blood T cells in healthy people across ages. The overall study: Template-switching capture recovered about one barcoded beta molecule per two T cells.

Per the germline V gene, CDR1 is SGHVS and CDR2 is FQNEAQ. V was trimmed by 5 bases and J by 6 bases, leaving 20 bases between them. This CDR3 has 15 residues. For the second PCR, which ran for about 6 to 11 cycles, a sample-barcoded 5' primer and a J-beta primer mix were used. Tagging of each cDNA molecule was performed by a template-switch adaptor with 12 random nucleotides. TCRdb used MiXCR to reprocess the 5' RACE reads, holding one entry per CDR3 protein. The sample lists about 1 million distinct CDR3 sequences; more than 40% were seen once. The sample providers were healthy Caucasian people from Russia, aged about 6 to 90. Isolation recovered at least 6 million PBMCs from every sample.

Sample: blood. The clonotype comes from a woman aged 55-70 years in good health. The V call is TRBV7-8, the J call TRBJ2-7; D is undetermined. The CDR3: CASSPRAAQVLEQYF. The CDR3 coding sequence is TGTGCCAGCAGCCCCCGGGCTGCTCAGGTCCTCGAGCAGTACTTC.